This T cell receptor (beta chain) is from a study of Graves' ophthalmopathy and Graves' hyperthyroidism. This clonotype has ten or more counts. V shed 4 bases and J shed 6 bases, with 13 bases lying between them. The germline V gene has CDR1 SGHKS and CDR2 YYEKEE (reference sequence). The CDR3 totals 13 residues. TCR beta CDR3 amplification used RNA transcripts. An opening RT-PCR round employed HTBI primers and preceded a second-round multiplex PCR. A single record per CDR3 protein comes from TCRdb applying MiXCR to the multiplex PCR reads. The sample holds 500,000 to 800,000 distinct CDR3 sequences, roughly 41% seen once.

The TCR comes from an adult man with Graves' ophthalmopathy. Sequencing used peripheral blood. The rearrangement joins TRBV5-5 to TRBJ1-1; possible D gene TRBD1, 5 bases. Here the CDR3 reads CASSRTTGAEAFF. The CDR3 DNA follows: TGTGCCAGCAGCAGGACGACGGGGGCTGAAGCTTTCTTT.